This T cell receptor (beta chain) was identified in a study of blood T cells in healthy people across ages. CDR3 length: 11 amino acids. The germline CDR1 and CDR2 sequences are DFQATT and SNEGSKA (reference sequence). A second PCR of about 7 to 11 cycles used a sample-barcoded 5' primer and a J-beta primer mix. TCRdb recomputed calls from the 5' RACE reads with MiXCR, one row per CDR3 protein. The sample lists more than 1,000,000 distinct CDR3 sequences, around 25% occurring once. This sample also belongs to another study, concerning T cells of mothers and their children.

Sequenced: blood. The chain links TRBV20-1 to TRBJ2-1; tentative D call: TRBD2 (6 bases). The sequence was obtained from a girl aged 2-10 years in good health. This CDR3 reads CSAHGGNEQFF. The CDR3 DNA sequence: TGCAGCGCCCATGGAGGGAATGAGCAGTTCTTC.